This TCR beta chain was identified in a study of T-cell reconstitution after alpha-beta-depleted transplantation in children. Unique molecular identifiers were used to barcode this TCRbeta library. TCRdb re-analysed the PCR reads in MiXCR, keeping a single row per CDR3 protein. The table records about 500,000 distinct CDR3 sequences, 32% of them present only once. The CDR3 loop spans 16 amino acids. V shed 4 bases and J 2 bases; nucleotides not matched to a gene: 5. The germline CDR1 and CDR2 sequences are KGHSH and LQKENI. The chain couples TRBV18 to TRBJ1-4; 9 bases agree with TRBD1. The sample in question was PBMCs from the stem cell graft donor, obtained from the stem cell graft. The clonotype was recovered from a human donor who donated a stem cell graft to a child with aplastic anemia. CDR3 in amino acids: CASSQTTGGTNEKLFF. In nucleotides, the CDR3 is TGTGCCAGCTCACAAACTACAGGGGGCACTAATGAAAAACTGTTTTTT.